The source of this T cell receptor (beta chain) is a study of neoadjuvant anti-PD-1 for oral cavity cancer. The wider study: Most patients had three to four biweekly doses of 3 mg/kg nivolumab before resection. Patients without progression received a fourth nivolumab dose around day 43, then surgical resection on days 50-56.

Study observations and caveats: Higher pretreatment Treg/Th17 ratios tracked higher pretreatment blood clonality.

The germline V gene has CDR1 SNHLY and CDR2 FYNNEI. Germline trimming cut 8 bases from V and 5 bases from J; bases unmatched to any gene: 9. The CDR3 is 15 amino acids. Analysis of PBMCs was direct, with no culture step. Method: immunoSEQ multiplex PCR; TCRdb's copy keeps in-frame clones and lacks some. The sample includes under 15,000 clones, 50% to 75% of them seen just once. Comments on this clone: Its antigen is as yet unknown.

J is TRBJ2-1 and V is TRBV2; TRBD2 aligns across 10 bases. The clonotype originates from a person aged 35-80 years with oral cavity squamous cell carcinoma. Sequencing used PBMCs, obtained before nivolumab (anti-PD-1) treatment. The CDR3 DNA reads as TGTGCCAGCCAGGTGAGGACTAGCGGACACAATGAGCAGTTCTTC. This sequence encodes CASQVRTSGHNEQFF.